Listed below are T cell receptor beta chains from one sample, sequenced in a study of a mutant IDH1 vaccine in newly diagnosed glioma. TCRdb's table, derived via immunoSEQ multiplex PCR, lists solely in-frame clones and lacks some. This sample has approximately 70,000 clones, with over 70% found just once. Their recognized antigens are unknown. Sequenced here: PBMCs, sampled from a glioma patient whose treatment included an IDH1 peptide vaccine. All receptors derive from a man between 18 and 35 years old with glioma. Both conserved end residues are part of each CDR3. D genes are given only for firm matches. Clone size is not always given. Where it is, it says once, few, many or a class for expanded clones.

V: TRBV6-5; J: TRBJ2-1; D: .; size: .; length: 14; DNA: TGTGCCAGCAGGTCGATCGTCCTTTCTAATGAGCAGTTCTTC; CDR3: CASRSIVLSNEQFF
V: TRBV27; J: TRBJ1-5; D: .; size: .; length: 16; DNA: TGTGCCAGCAGTTTTAGAGGAGGCTATAGCAATCAGCCCCAGCATTTT; CDR3: CASSFRGGYSNQPQHF
V: TRBV4-3; J: TRBJ2-3; D: .; size: few; length: 15; DNA: TGCGCTTCGGGAATGGGCAGTACTTCCACAGATACGCAGTATTTT; CDR3: CASGMGSTSTDTQYF
V: TRBV7-9; J: TRBJ1-2; D: .; size: .; length: 15; DNA: TGTGCCAGCAGCTCTCGCTTGGCCTGGGGCTATGGCTACACCTTC; CDR3: CASSSRLAWGYGYTF
V: TRBV28; J: TRBJ2-1; D: .; size: .; length: 16; DNA: TGTGCCAGCAGTTTCGCGGGGGCCAAGATATACAATGAGCAGTTCTTC; CDR3: CASSFAGAKIYNEQFF
V: TRBV27; J: TRBJ2-5; D: .; size: once; length: 13; DNA: TGTGCCAGCAGTTTAATGGTCCAAGAGACCCAGTACTTC; CDR3: CASSLMVQETQYF
V: TRBV9; J: TRBJ1-1; D: TRBD1; size: few; length: 14; DNA: TGTGCCAGCAGCGTGGGGACAGGGGGCACTGAAGCTTTCTTT; CDR3: CASSVGTGGTEAFF
V: TRBV25-1; J: TRBJ1-3; D: .; size: .; length: 16; DNA: TGTGCCAGCAGTGACGCATCAGAGGCTTCTGGAAACACCATATATTTT; CDR3: CASSDASEASGNTIYF
V: TRBV27; J: TRBJ2-7; D: .; size: .; length: 13; DNA: TGTGCCAGCAGTTTATCCGGGGGAGGTCGGCAGTACTTC; CDR3: CASSLSGGGRQYF
V: TRBV4-2; J: TRBJ1-4; D: .; size: medium-sized; length: 17; DNA: TGTGCCAGCAGCCAATCGCCAGGCGGAGGATATTCTGAAAAACTGTTTTTT; CDR3: CASSQSPGGGYSEKLFF
V: TRBV7-6; J: TRBJ2-7; D: .; size: once; length: 13; DNA: TGTGCCAGCAGCCGGGACTGGGCCTACGAGCAGTACTTC; CDR3: CASSRDWAYEQYF
V: TRBV6-5; J: TRBJ1-3; D: .; size: .; length: 14; DNA: TGTGCCAGCAGCCGGGGACAAATGGGAAACACCATATATTTT; CDR3: CASSRGQMGNTIYF
V: TRBV6-5; J: TRBJ1-2; D: .; size: .; length: 14; DNA: TGTGCCAGCAGTTACTCGTCCTCCAACTATGGCTACACCTTC; CDR3: CASSYSSSNYGYTF
V: TRBV28; J: TRBJ2-7; D: .; size: once; length: 10; DNA: TGTGCCACGTCATCCCGGGGGCAGTACTTC; CDR3: CATSSRGQYF
V: TRBV4-3; J: TRBJ2-1; D: TRBD2; size: .; length: 17; DNA: TGCGCCAGCAGCCAGGACATCACTAGCGGGACGGGAAATGAGCAGTTCTTC; CDR3: CASSQDITSGTGNEQFF
V: TRBV9; J: TRBJ2-5; D: TRBD1; size: .; length: 16; DNA: TGTGCCAGCAGCGTAGCTCCAGGGGGCTTGAGGGAGACCCAGTACTTC; CDR3: CASSVAPGGLRETQYF
V: TRBV6-6; J: TRBJ1-6; D: .; size: .; length: 14; DNA: TGTGCCACTGGACCGCTTTCCTATAATTCACCCCTCCACTTT; CDR3: CATGPLSYNSPLHF
V: TRBV30; J: TRBJ1-1; D: TRBD1; size: once; length: 14; DNA: TGTGCCTGGACAGGGGGCGCCCCTCACACTGAAGCTTTCTTT; CDR3: CAWTGGAPHTEAFF
V: TRBV15; J: TRBJ1-4; D: .; size: .; length: 19; DNA: TGTGCCACCAGCAGAGATATCGTCTCGGCGGACCCAACTAATGAAAAACTGTTTTTT; CDR3: CATSRDIVSADPTNEKLFF
V: TRBV5-1; J: TRBJ2-3; D: TRBD1; size: .; length: 15; DNA: TGCGCCAGCTACCCCCGACAGGGAATGTCAGATACGCAGTATTTT; CDR3: CASYPRQGMSDTQYF
V: TRBV4-3; J: TRBJ2-1; D: TRBD2; size: .; length: 19; DNA: TGCGCCAGCAGCCAGGATACGGGACTAGCGCTCCTATCCTACAATGAGCAGTTCTTC; CDR3: CASSQDTGLALLSYNEQFF
V: TRBV4-3; J: TRBJ1-2; D: .; size: once; length: 15; DNA: TGCGCCAGCAGCCAAGTAGCAGATTATTCCTATGGCTACACCTTC; CDR3: CASSQVADYSYGYTF
V: TRBV7-2; J: TRBJ1-5; D: .; size: few; length: 15; DNA: TGTGCCAGCAGCTTAGCGGGCAGTGTGGGGCAGCCCCAGCATTTT; CDR3: CASSLAGSVGQPQHF
V: TRBV28; J: TRBJ2-7; D: .; size: .; length: 13; DNA: TGTGCCACCAGGGGCACCTTCTCCTACGAGCAGTACTTC; CDR3: CATRGTFSYEQYF